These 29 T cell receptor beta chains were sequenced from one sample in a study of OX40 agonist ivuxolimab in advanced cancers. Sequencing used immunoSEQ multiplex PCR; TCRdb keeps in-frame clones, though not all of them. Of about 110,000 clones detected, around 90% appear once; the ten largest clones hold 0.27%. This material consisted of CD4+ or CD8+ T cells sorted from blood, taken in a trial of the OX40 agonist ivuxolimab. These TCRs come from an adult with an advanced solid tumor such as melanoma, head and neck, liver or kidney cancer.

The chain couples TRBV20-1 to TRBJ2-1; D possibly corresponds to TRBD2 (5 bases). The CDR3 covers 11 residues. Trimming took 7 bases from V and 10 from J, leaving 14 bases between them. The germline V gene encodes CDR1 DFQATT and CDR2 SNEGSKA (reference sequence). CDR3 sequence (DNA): TGCAGTGGAGGGAGCGTCGGGGAGCAGTTCTTC. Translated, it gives CSGGSVGEQFF.

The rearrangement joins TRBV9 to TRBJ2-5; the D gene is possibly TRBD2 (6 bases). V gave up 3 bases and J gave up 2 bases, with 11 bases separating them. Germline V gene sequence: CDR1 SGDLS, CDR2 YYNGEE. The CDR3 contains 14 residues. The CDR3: CASSGRDFQETQYF. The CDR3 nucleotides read TGTGCCAGCAGCGGCCGGGACTTTCAAGAGACCCAGTACTTC.

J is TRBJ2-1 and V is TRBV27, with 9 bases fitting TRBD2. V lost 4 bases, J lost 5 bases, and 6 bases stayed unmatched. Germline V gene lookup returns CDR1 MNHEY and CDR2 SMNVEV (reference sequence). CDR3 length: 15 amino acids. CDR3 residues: CASSSLAGAHNEQFF. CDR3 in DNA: TGTGCCAGCAGTTCTTTAGCGGGAGCACACAATGAGCAGTTCTTC.

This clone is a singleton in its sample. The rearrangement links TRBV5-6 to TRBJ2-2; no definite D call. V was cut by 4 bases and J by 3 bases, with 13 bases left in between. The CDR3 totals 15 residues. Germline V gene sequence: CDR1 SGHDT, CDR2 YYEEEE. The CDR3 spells CASSGPPRDTGELFF. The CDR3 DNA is TGTGCCAGCAGCGGCCCCCCGCGAGACACCGGGGAGCTGTTTTTT.

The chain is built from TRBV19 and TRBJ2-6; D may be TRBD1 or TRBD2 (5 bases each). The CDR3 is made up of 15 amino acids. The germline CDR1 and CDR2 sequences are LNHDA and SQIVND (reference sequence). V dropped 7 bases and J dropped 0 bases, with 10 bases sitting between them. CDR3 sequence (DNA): TGTGCCAGTATAAAGGGGAGCTCTGGGGCCAACGTCCTGACTTTC. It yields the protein CASIKGSSGANVLTF.

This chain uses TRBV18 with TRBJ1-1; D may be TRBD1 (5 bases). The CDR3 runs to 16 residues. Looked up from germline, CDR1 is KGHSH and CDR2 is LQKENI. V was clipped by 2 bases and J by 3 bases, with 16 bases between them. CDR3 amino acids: CASSPGRGEIHTEAFF. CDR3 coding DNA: TGTGCCAGCTCACCAGGAAGGGGTGAAATCCACACTGAAGCTTTCTTT.

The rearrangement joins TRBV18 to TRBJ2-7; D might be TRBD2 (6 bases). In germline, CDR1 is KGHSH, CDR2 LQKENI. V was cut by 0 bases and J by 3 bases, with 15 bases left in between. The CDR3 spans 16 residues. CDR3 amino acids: CASSPPLPRGGYEQYF. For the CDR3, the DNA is TGTGCCAGCTCACCACCTCTTCCCCGGGGAGGCTACGAGCAGTACTTC.

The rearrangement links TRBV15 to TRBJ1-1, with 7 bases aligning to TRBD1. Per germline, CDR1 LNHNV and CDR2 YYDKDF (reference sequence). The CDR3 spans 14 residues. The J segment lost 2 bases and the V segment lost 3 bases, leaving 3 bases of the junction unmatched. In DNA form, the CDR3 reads TGTGCCACCAGCAGGAACAGGGGAAACACTGAAGCTTTCTTT. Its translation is CATSRNRGNTEAFF.

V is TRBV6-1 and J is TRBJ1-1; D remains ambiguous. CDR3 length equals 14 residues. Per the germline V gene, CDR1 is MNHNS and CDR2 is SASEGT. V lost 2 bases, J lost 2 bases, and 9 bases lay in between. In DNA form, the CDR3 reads TGTGCCAGCAGTGAACAGGTAATTAACACTGAAGCTTTCTTT. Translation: CASSEQVINTEAFF.

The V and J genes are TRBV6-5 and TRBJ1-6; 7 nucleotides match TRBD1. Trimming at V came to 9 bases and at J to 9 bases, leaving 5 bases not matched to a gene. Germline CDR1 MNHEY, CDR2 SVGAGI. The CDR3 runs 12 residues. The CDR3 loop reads CASTGVGSPLHF. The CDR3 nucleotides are TGTGCCAGTACAGGGGTGGGTTCACCCCTCCACTTT.

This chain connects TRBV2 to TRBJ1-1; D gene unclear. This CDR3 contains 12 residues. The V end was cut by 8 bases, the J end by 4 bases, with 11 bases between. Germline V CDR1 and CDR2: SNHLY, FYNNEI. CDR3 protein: CASSKGVTEAFF. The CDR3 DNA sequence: TGTGCCAGCTCTAAGGGTGTCACTGAAGCTTTCTTT.

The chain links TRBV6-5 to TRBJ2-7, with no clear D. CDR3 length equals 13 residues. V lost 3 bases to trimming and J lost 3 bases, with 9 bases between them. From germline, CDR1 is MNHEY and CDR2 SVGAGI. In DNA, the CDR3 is TGTGCCAGCAGTTATTTCGGAGACTACGAGCAGTACTTC. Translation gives CASSYFGDYEQYF.

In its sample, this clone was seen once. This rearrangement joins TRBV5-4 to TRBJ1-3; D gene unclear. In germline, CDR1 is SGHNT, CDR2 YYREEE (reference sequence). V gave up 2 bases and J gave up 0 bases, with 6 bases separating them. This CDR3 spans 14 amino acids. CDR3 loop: CASSLASSGNTIYF. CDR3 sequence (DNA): TGTGCCAGCAGCTTAGCGAGCTCTGGAAACACCATATATTTT.

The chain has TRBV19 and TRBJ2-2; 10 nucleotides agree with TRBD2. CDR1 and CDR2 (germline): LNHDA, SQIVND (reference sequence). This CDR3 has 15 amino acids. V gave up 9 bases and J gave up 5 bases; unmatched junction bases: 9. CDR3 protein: CASHQLAGYTGELFF. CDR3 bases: TGTGCCAGCCACCAACTAGCGGGATATACCGGGGAGCTGTTTTTT.

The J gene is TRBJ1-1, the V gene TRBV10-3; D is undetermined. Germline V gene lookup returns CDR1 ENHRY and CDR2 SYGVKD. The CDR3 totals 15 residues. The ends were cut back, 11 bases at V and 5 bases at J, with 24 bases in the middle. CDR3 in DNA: TGTGCCTCGACTGGCTCTGTTCATCTGGAAACTGAAGCTTTCTTT. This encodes CASTGSVHLETEAFF.

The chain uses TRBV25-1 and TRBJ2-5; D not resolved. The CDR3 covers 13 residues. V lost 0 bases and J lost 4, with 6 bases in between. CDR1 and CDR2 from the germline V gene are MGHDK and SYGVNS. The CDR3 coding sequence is TGTGCCAGCAGTGAATATGGTCTAGAGACCCAGTACTTC. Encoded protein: CASSEYGLETQYF.

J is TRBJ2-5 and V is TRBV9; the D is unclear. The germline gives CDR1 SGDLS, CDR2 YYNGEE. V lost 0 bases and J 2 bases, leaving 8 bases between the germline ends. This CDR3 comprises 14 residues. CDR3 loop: CASSVDGEQETQYF. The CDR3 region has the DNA TGTGCCAGCAGCGTAGACGGAGAACAAGAGACCCAGTACTTC. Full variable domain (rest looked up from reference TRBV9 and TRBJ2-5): DSGVTQTPKHLITATGQRVTLRCSPRSGDLSVYWYQQSLDQGLQFLIQYYNGEERAKGNILERFSAQQFPDLHSELNLSSLELGDSALYFCASSVDGEQETQYFGPGTRLLVL.

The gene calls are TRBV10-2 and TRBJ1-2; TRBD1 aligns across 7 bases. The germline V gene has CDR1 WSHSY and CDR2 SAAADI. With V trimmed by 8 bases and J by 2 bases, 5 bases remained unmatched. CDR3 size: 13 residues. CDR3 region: CASAGTVNYGYTF. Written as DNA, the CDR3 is TGCGCCAGCGCCGGGACAGTCAACTATGGCTACACCTTC.

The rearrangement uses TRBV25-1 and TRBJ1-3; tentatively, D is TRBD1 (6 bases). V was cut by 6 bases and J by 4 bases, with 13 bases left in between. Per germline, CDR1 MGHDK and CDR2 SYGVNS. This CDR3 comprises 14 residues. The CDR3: CASSSGVLGNTIYF. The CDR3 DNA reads TGTGCCAGCAGCTCAGGGGTCCTCGGAAACACCATATATTTT.

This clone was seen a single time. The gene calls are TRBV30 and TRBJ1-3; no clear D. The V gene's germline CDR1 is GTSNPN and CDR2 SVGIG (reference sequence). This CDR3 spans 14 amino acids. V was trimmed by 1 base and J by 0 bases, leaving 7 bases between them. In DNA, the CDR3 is TGTGCCTGGAGTGGCGGAGACTCTGGAAACACCATATATTTT. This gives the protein CAWSGGDSGNTIYF.

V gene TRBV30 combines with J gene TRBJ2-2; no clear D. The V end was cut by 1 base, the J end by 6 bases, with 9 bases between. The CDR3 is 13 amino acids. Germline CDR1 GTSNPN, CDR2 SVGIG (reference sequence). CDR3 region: CAWSGAYPGELFF. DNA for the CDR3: TGTGCCTGGAGTGGGGCATACCCCGGGGAGCTGTTTTTT.

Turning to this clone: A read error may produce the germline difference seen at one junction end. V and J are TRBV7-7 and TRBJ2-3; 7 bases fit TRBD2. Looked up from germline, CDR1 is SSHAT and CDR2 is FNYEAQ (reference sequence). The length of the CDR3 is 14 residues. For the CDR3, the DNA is TGTGCTAGCAGCTTAGGGGCGGGAGAAGATACGCAGTATTTT. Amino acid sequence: CASSLGAGEDTQYF. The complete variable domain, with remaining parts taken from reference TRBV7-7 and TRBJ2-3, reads GAGVSQSPRYKVTKRGQDVTLRCDPISSHATLYWYQQALGQGPEFLTYFNYEAQPDKSGLPSDRFSAERPEGSISTLTIQRTEQRDSAMYRCASSLGAGEDTQYFGPGTRLTVL.

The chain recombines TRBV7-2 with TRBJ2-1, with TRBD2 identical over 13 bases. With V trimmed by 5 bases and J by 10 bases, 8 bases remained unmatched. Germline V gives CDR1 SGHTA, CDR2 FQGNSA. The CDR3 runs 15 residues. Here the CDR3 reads CASSPTSGGPQEQFF. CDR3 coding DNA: TGTGCCAGCAGCCCGACTAGCGGGGGGCCCCAGGAGCAGTTCTTC.

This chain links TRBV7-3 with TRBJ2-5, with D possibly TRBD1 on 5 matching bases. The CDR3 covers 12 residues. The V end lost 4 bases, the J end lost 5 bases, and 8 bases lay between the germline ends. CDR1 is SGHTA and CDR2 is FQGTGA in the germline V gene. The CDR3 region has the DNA TGTGCCAGCAGCTCCTCAGGGGAGACCCAGTACTTC. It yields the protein CASSSSGETQYF. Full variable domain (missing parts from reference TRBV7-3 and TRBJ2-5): GAGVSQTPSNKVTEKGKYVELRCDPISGHTALYWYRQSLGQGPEFLIYFQGTGAADDSGLPNDRFFAVRPEGSVSTLKIQRTERGDSAVYLCASSSSGETQYFGPGTRLLVL.

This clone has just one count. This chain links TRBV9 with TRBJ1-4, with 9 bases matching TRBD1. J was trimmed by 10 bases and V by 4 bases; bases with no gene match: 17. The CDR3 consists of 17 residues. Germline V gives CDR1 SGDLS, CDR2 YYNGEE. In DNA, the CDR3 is TGTGCCAGCAGCTCCGAACAAGCGAAGGGACAGGGTAGAAAACTGTTTTTT. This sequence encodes CASSSEQAKGQGRKLFF.

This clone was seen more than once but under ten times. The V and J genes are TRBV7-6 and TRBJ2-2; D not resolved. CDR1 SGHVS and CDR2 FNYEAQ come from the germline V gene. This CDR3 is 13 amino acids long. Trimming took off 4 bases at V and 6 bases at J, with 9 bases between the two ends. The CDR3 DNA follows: TGTGCCAGCAGCTCCCTTTTTCCCGGGGAGCTGTTTTTT. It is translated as CASSSLFPGELFF.

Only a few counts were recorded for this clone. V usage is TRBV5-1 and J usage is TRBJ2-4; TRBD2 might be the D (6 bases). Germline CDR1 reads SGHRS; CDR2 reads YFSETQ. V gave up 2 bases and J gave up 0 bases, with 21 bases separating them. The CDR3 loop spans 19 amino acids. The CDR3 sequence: CASSFGLGGRRGAKNIQYF. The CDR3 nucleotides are TGCGCCAGCAGCTTCGGCCTTGGAGGGAGGAGGGGAGCCAAAAACATTCAGTACTTC.

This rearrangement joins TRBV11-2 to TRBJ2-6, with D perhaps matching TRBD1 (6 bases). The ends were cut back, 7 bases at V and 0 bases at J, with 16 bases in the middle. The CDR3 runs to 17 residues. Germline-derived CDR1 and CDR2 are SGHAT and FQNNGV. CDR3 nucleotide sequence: TGTGCCAGCACCCCACAGGGCCTAAGCTCTGGGGCCAACGTCCTGACTTTC. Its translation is CASTPQGLSSGANVLTF.

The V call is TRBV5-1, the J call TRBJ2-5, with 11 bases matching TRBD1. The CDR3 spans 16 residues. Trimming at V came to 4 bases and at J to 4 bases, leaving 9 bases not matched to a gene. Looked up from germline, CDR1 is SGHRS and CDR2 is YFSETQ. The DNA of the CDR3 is TGCGCCAGCAGCCCAGGACAGGGGGCGCCTAGAGAGACCCAGTACTTC. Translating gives CASSPGQGAPRETQYF.